The 25 T cell receptor beta chains below were found in one sample sequenced in a study of identical twins. TCRdb reprocessed the 5' RACE reads via MiXCR and lists one record per CDR3 protein. The table includes roughly 290,000 distinct CDR3 sequences, roughly 9% detected once. This sample was also put to use in a study of yellow fever vaccine responses in identical twins.

The sample taken for sequencing was CD8+ T cells sorted from blood. These receptor sequences come from a woman aged 18-29 years in good health.

This clonotype was recorded at least ten times. This chain joins TRBV4-3 and TRBJ2-7, with D perhaps being TRBD1 or TRBD2 (5 bases each). Germline assignment: CDR1 LGHNA and CDR2 YSLEER. CDR3 length equals 15 residues. Trimming removed 0 bases from V and 2 bases from J, with 11 bases in between. In DNA, the CDR3 is TGCGCCAGCAGCCAAGATCGAGGGGAAGCCTACGAGCAGTACTTC. Its protein is CASSQDRGEAYEQYF.

This clonotype was recorded at least ten times. The V and J genes are TRBV29-1 and TRBJ1-2; no clear D. Germline CDR1 is SQVTM and CDR2 is ANQGSEA. V shed 3 bases and J shed 8 bases, with 10 bases lying between them. The CDR3 length is 11 residues. The DNA of the CDR3 is TGCAGCGTTGAGACACGGGGAGGCTACACCTTC. Amino acids: CSVETRGGYTF.

This clonotype was seen many times. CDR3 DNA: TGTGCCAGCAGTCCCTATGACAGCCCGACCCAGTACTTC. This encodes CASSPYDSPTQYF. The rearrangement uses TRBV27 and TRBJ2-5, with a weak D call TRBD1 (5 bases). Germline V gene data show CDR1 as MNHEY and CDR2 as SMNVEV (reference sequence). Trimming cost V 5 bases and J 7 bases, with 14 bases left between them. This CDR3 comprises 13 residues.

This clonotype was found many times. This chain uses TRBV29-1 with TRBJ2-1, with D possibly matching TRBD1 (5 bases). The V gene's germline CDR1 is SQVTM and CDR2 ANQGSEA. Deletions cut 6 bases from V and 7 bases from J, with 22 bases between. This CDR3 has 15 residues. The chain's CDR3 is CSVDDRVVLFNEQFF. DNA for the CDR3: TGCAGCGTCGATGACAGAGTGGTATTGTTTAATGAGCAGTTCTTC.

The genes are TRBV30 and TRBJ2-7, with D possibly matching TRBD2 (6 bases). In germline, CDR1 is GTSNPN, CDR2 SVGIG (reference sequence). This CDR3 is 13 amino acids long. Trimming pared 6 bases from V and 3 bases from J, leaving 15 bases between. The CDR3 here is CACHGGGFYEQYF. CDR3 nucleotide sequence: TGTGCCTGCCATGGTGGGGGGTTCTACGAGCAGTACTTC.

This clonotype was observed at least ten times. The chain combines TRBV20-1 with TRBJ2-1; 8 bases match TRBD2. Trimming removed 1 base from V and 6 bases from J; junction bases left unmatched: 8. The germline gives CDR1 DFQATT, CDR2 SNEGSKA (reference sequence). The CDR3 has 15 amino acids. CDR3 residues: CSARVPSGSFNEQFF. DNA of the CDR3: TGCAGTGCTAGAGTACCCAGCGGGAGCTTCAATGAGCAGTTCTTC.

This clonotype has more than one count but fewer than ten. The rearrangement joins TRBV15 to TRBJ2-7; the match to TRBD1 covers 9 bases. V dropped 0 bases and J dropped 5; count of bases not matched to a gene: 5. Germline CDR1 LNHNV, CDR2 YYDKDF (reference sequence). This CDR3 region has 15 residues. The CDR3 DNA is TGTGCCACCAGCAGAGATTTGGGACAGGGAAACGAGCAGTACTTC. Translation: CATSRDLGQGNEQYF.

The chain is built from TRBV6-7 and TRBJ2-7; D possibly uses TRBD1 or TRBD2 (6 bases each). TRBV6-7 counts as an open reading frame of uncertain function. CDR3 length equals 15 residues. The V end was cut by 1 base, the J end by 4 bases, with 14 bases between. CDR3 in DNA: TGTGCCAGCAGTTACTGTCCAGGGGAGGAATACGAGCAGTACTTC. Its protein is CASSYCPGEEYEQYF.

This clonotype showed up just a few times. The chain has TRBV29-1 and TRBJ2-1, with 9 bases aligning to TRBD1. This CDR3 comprises 12 residues. The J segment lost 9 bases and the V segment lost 5 bases, leaving 5 bases of the junction unmatched. Germline lookup yields CDR1 SQVTM and CDR2 ANQGSEA. The CDR3 sequence: CSVLQGAPEQFF. CDR3 DNA: TGCAGCGTTTTACAGGGGGCGCCTGAGCAGTTCTTC.

This clonotype was seen ten or more times. The V and J genes are TRBV12-3 or TRBV12-4 and TRBJ2-1; no definite D call. V shed 5 bases and J shed 5 bases, with 10 bases lying between them. This CDR3 has 13 residues. In nucleotides, the CDR3 is TGTGCCAGCAGTCCTCTGGGCGACAATGAGCAGTTCTTC. Its translation is CASSPLGDNEQFF.

This clonotype has just a few counts. This chain links TRBV30 with TRBJ2-1; 7 bases are a match to TRBD2. CDR1 and CDR2 (germline): GTSNPN, SVGIG (reference sequence). The CDR3 covers 13 residues. V lost 3 bases and J lost 6; bases outside the gene matches: 5. The CDR3 is CAWRGWGGNEQFF. The CDR3 coding sequence is TGTGCCTGGAGGGGGTGGGGGGGCAATGAGCAGTTCTTC. The full variable domain, rest sourced from reference TRBV30 and TRBJ2-1, is SQTIHQWPATLVQPVGSPLSLECTVEGTSNPNLYWYRQAAGRGLQLLFYSVGIGQISSEVPQNLSASRPQDRQFILSSKKLLLSDSGFYLCAWRGWGGNEQFFGPGTRLTVL.

The J gene is TRBJ2-7, the V gene TRBV18, with TRBD2 matching over 10 bases. Per the germline V gene, CDR1 is KGHSH and CDR2 is LQKENI. V dropped 5 bases and J dropped 1; count of bases not matched to a gene: 11. CDR3 length equals 17 residues. The CDR3 reads CASSTSSGGERSYEQYF. CDR3 nucleotides: TGTGCCAGCTCAACCTCTAGCGGGGGAGAGAGGTCCTACGAGCAGTACTTC.

This clonotype was observed at least ten times. This rearrangement joins TRBV4-3 to TRBJ2-3; 8 bases agree with TRBD1. Trimming cost V 1 base and J 4 bases; bases outside gene matches: 1. The CDR3 is 14 amino acids. CDR1 LGHNA and CDR2 YSLEER come from the germline V gene. This CDR3 reads CASSQVTGADTQYF. In nucleotides, the CDR3 is TGCGCCAGCAGCCAAGTGACAGGGGCAGATACGCAGTATTTT.

This clonotype was recorded a few times. The rearrangement joins TRBV7-3 to TRBJ1-1; tentative D call: TRBD1 (5 bases). Germline assignment: CDR1 SGHTA and CDR2 FQGTGA. The CDR3 sequence is 12 residues long. Trimming removed 3 bases at V and 4 bases at J, with 6 bases between. The CDR3: CASSFRVTEAFF. The CDR3 DNA follows: TGTGCCAGCAGCTTCAGGGTCACTGAAGCTTTCTTT.

The chain is built from TRBV25-1 and TRBJ1-1; 9 bases match TRBD1. V was clipped by 5 bases and J by 7 bases; unmatched bases: 5. Germline V gives CDR1 MGHDK, CDR2 SYGVNS. The CDR3 spans 13 residues. The CDR3 spells CASSRQGEVEAFF. CDR3 DNA: TGTGCCAGCAGTAGACAGGGGGAGGTTGAAGCTTTCTTT. The full variable domain, completed using reference TRBV25-1 and TRBJ1-1, is EADIYQTPRYLVIGTGKKITLECSQTMGHDKMYWYQQDPGMELHLIHYSYGVNSTEKGDLSSESTVSRIRTEHFPLTLESARPSHTSQYLCASSRQGEVEAFFGQGTRLTVV.

The V gene is TRBV27, the J gene TRBJ1-5; possibly TRBD1 for D (5 bases). V shed 2 bases and J shed 5 bases, with 7 bases lying between them. Germline loops: CDR1 MNHEY, CDR2 SMNVEV (reference sequence). This CDR3 has 13 amino acids. CDR3 amino acids: CASSLQGYQPQHF. For the CDR3, the DNA is TGTGCCAGCAGTTTACAGGGTTATCAGCCCCAGCATTTT.

A single count supports this clonotype. The junction does not match germline at one end; this may be a read error. The chain has TRBV11-3 and TRBJ2-7, with D tentatively TRBD2 (7 bases). The V gene's germline CDR1 is SGHNT and CDR2 YENEEA. This CDR3 has 16 amino acids. The CDR3 nucleotides are TGTGCCAGCAGCTCCCCCCTGGCGGGGGCACCCTACCAGCAGTACTTC. Translating gives CASSSPLAGAPYQQYF.

This clonotype was seen at least ten times. The chain employs TRBV5-1 and TRBJ2-1; TRBD1 aligns across 8 bases. The CDR3 covers 17 residues. V lost 0 bases to trimming and J lost 6 bases; unmatched junction nucleotides: 11. CDR1 is SGHRS and CDR2 is YFSETQ in the germline V gene. DNA for the CDR3: TGCGCCAGCAGCTTGGGGCCCGGACAGGGTATTGGCAATGAGCAGTTCTTC. Protein: CASSLGPGQGIGNEQFF.

This clonotype was seen ten or more times. This chain links TRBV10-1 with TRBJ2-1; D uncertain. The CDR3 covers 15 residues. Between the trimmed V and J ends, which lost 0 bases and 0 bases, there was a span of 6 bases. Germline V lookup: CDR1 WNHNN, CDR2 SYGVQD (reference sequence). The CDR3 sequence is CASSESSSSYNEQFF. CDR3 sequence (DNA): TGCGCCAGCAGTGAGTCGTCTAGCTCCTACAATGAGCAGTTCTTC.

This clonotype was seen at least ten times. The chain carries TRBV29-1 and TRBJ2-1, with a tentative D call TRBD2 (6 bases). Between the trimmed V and J ends, which lost 5 bases and 4 bases, there was a span of 9 bases. The CDR3 runs to 12 residues. Germline-derived CDR1 and CDR2 are SQVTM and ANQGSEA. The CDR3 nucleotides are TGCAGCGTTTTGACTAGATACAATGAGCAGTTCTTC. Translating it yields CSVLTRYNEQFF.

This clonotype has ten or more counts. The rearrangement joins TRBV27 to TRBJ1-2; D is unclear. The ends were cut back, 5 bases at V and 4 bases at J, with 14 bases in the middle. The CDR3 sequence is 14 residues long. Germline V gene lookup returns CDR1 MNHEY and CDR2 SMNVEV (reference sequence). Here the CDR3 DNA reads TGTGCCAGCAGTGTAAGCGGGCCCAGCTATGGCTACACCTTC. It yields the protein CASSVSGPSYGYTF.

This sequence joins TRBV5-5 and TRBJ2-7, with D uncertain. The CDR3 spans 13 residues. V shed 3 bases and J shed 7 bases, with 14 bases lying between them. Germline CDR1 SGHKS, CDR2 YYEKEE (reference sequence). This CDR3 is CASSSGLVWEQYF. In nucleotides, the CDR3 is TGTGCCAGCAGCTCCGGGCTAGTCTGGGAGCAGTACTTC.

This clonotype was found a few times. The CDR3 region is CASSQRDRVVYEQYF. CDR3 sequence (DNA): TGTGCCAGCAGCCAAAGGGACAGGGTGGTCTACGAGCAGTACTTC. The rearrangement uses TRBV3-1 and TRBJ2-7, with 9 bases that match TRBD1. With V trimmed by 2 bases and J by 3 bases, 5 bases remained unmatched. The CDR3 is 15 residues long. Germline CDR1 and CDR2: LGHDT and YNNKEL (reference sequence).

Ten or more counts support this clonotype. The CDR3 DNA reads TGCGCCAGCAGCCAGGACTACGGGACTAGCGGGCCTTACGAGCAGTACTTC. It encodes CASSQDYGTSGPYEQYF. This chain connects TRBV4-3 to TRBJ2-7; 12 bases line up with TRBD2. There are 17 residues in the CDR3. Per the germline V gene, CDR1 is LGHNA and CDR2 is YSLEER. Germline trimming cut 3 bases from V and 4 bases from J; bases unmatched to any gene: 10.

The sample holds many counts of this clonotype. This chain joins TRBV7-9 and TRBJ1-2; D may be TRBD1 (6 bases). Trimming removed 5 bases at V and 2 bases at J, with 12 bases between. The germline V gene has CDR1 SEHNR and CDR2 FQNEAQ (reference sequence). This CDR3 comprises 14 residues. The CDR3 sequence is CASSQVTGNYGYTF. CDR3 nucleotide sequence: TGTGCCAGCAGCCAAGTAACAGGGAACTATGGCTACACCTTC.